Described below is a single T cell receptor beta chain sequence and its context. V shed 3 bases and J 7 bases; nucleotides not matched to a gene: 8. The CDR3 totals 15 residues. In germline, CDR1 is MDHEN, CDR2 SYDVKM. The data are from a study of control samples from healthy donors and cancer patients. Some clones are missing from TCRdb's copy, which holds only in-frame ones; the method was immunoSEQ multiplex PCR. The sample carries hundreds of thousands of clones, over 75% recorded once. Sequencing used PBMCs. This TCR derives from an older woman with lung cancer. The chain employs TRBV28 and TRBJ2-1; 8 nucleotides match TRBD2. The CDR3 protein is CASSFPSGRGNEQFF. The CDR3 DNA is TGTGCCAGCAGTTTCCCCAGCGGGAGAGGGAATGAGCAGTTCTTC. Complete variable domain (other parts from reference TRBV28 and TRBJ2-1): DVKVTQSSRYLVKRTGEKVFLECVQDMDHENMFWYRQDPGLGLRLIYFSYDVKMKEKGDIPEGYSVSREKKERFSLILESASTNQTSMYLCASSFPSGRGNEQFFGPGTRLTVL.